The TCR beta chain under discussion was sequenced for a study of blood T cells in healthy people across ages. Study results and limitations: Age showed a roughly linear inverse relationship with TCR beta diversity per million T cells.

Primed by a sample-barcoded 5' primer and a J-beta primer mix, a second PCR proceeded for roughly 6 to 12 cycles. MiXCR, run by TCRdb on the 5' RACE reads, gives a single entry per CDR3 protein. The table shows about 640,000 distinct CDR3 sequences, with 35% to 50% occurring only once. The germline CDR1 and CDR2 sequences are SGHNT and YYREEE (reference sequence). The CDR3 extends over 15 amino acids. Trimming cost V 4 bases and J 6 bases; bases outside gene matches: 6. In regard to this clonotype: The antigen remains undetermined.

The clonotype was recovered from an older man in good health. Sequenced sample: blood. The rearrangement uses TRBV5-4 and TRBJ2-4; 11 bases align to TRBD2. CDR3 DNA sequence: TGTGCCAGCAGCGGGACCGGGACTAGCGGAAACATTCAGTACTTC. Its translation: CASSGTGTSGNIQYF.